This entry lists 21 T cell receptor beta chains sequenced from one sample in a study of memory CD8 T cells in hepatitis C reinfection. Time point indicated: late/post reinfection, 12 to 24 weeks after detection. Sorted cells were sequenced directly ex vivo without any in vitro expansion. Sequenced by immunoSEQ multiplex PCR; TCRdb stores in-frame clones only, minus some. The sample has about 50,000 clones; 89% are singletons. Sequencing was done on a sample of naive CD8+ T cells sorted from blood. The receptors derive from a man between 18 and 29 years old with hepatitis C virus infection.

This chain connects TRBV7-9 to TRBJ2-7, with D perhaps TRBD2 (7 bases). Trimming stripped 4 bases from V and 6 bases from J, with 16 bases between. The V gene's germline CDR1 is SEHNR and CDR2 FQNEAQ (reference sequence). This CDR3 spans 14 amino acids. CDR3 amino acids: CASSSLGGGSEQYV. The CDR3 DNA sequence: TGTGCCAGCAGCTCGTTAGGGGGGGGCAGCGAGCAGTACGTC.

The chain employs TRBV11-2 and TRBJ2-7; TRBD1 matches 8 bases. Germline V gene data show CDR1 as SGHAT and CDR2 as FQNNGV. Germline trimming cut 5 bases from V and 3 bases from J; bases unmatched to any gene: 6. This CDR3 comprises 14 residues. The CDR3 loop reads CASSGLTGDYEQYF. CDR3 DNA sequence: TGTGCCAGCAGCGGCCTGACAGGGGACTACGAGCAGTACTTC.

The chain carries TRBV7-9 and TRBJ2-7, with 11 positions matching TRBD2. With 3 bases clipped from V and 2 bases from J, the junction kept 6 bases outside the gene matches. The CDR3 length is 16 residues. Germline CDR1 and CDR2: SEHNR and FQNEAQ (reference sequence). The CDR3 protein is CASSLGRGLAAYEQYF. The CDR3 DNA follows: TGTGCCAGCAGCTTGGGACGGGGACTAGCGGCCTACGAGCAGTACTTC.

The genes are TRBV28 and TRBJ1-1; no definite D call. The CDR3 runs to 14 residues. V was cut by 2 bases and J by 1 base, with 8 bases left in between. Germline V gene lookup returns CDR1 MDHEN and CDR2 SYDVKM. DNA for the CDR3: TGTGCCAGCAGTTTAATATCAGGGAACACTGAAGCTTTCTTT. Translation gives CASSLISGNTEAFF. The whole variable domain, remainder taken from reference TRBV28 and TRBJ1-1, is DVKVTQSSRYLVKRTGEKVFLECVQDMDHENMFWYRQDPGLGLRLIYFSYDVKMKEKGDIPEGYSVSREKKERFSLILESASTNQTSMYLCASSLISGNTEAFFGQGTRLTVV.

The rearrangement uses TRBV5-8 and TRBJ2-1, with TRBD1 as a possible D gene (6 bases). V shed 1 base and J shed 2 bases, with 10 bases lying between them. CDR1 SGHTS and CDR2 YDEGEE come from the germline V gene. CDR3 size: 15 residues. CDR3 nucleotides: TGTGCCAGCAGCTTGTTTGCAGGGGCCTACAATGAGCAGTTCTTC. Translation gives CASSLFAGAYNEQFF.

The chain uses TRBV7-8 and TRBJ2-3; 10 positions match TRBD2. Germline trimming cut 1 base from V and 5 bases from J; bases unmatched to any gene: 0. The CDR3 loop spans 14 amino acids. Germline assignment: CDR1 SGHVS and CDR2 FQNEAQ. CDR3 sequence reads: CASSLVAGGDTQYF. The CDR3 region has the DNA TGTGCCAGCAGCTTAGTAGCGGGAGGAGATACGCAGTATTTT.

The chain recombines TRBV7-9 with TRBJ2-5; the D is unclear. CDR1 is SEHNR and CDR2 is FQNEAQ in the germline V gene (reference sequence). The V gene lost 6 bases and the J gene lost 5 bases, with 7 bases spanning the gap. The CDR3 covers 11 residues. The CDR3 sequence is CASRSIETQYF. The CDR3 DNA is TGTGCCAGCAGGTCAATTGAGACCCAGTACTTC.

The rearrangement links TRBV10-1 to TRBJ1-5; a possible D gene is TRBD1 (6 bases). Looked up from germline, CDR1 is WNHNN and CDR2 is SYGVQD (reference sequence). The CDR3 sequence is 13 residues long. V shed 3 bases and J shed 5 bases, with 8 bases lying between them. CDR3 sequence reads: CASSEQGDQPQHF. The CDR3 DNA reads TGCGCCAGCAGTGAACAGGGAGATCAGCCCCAGCATTTT.

The chain carries TRBV7-6 and TRBJ2-1; TRBD2 aligns across 9 bases. With 6 bases clipped from V and 5 bases from J, the junction kept 8 bases outside the gene matches. This CDR3 has 15 residues. Germline CDR1 and CDR2: SGHVS and FNYEAQ. CDR3: CASSFSGGSHNEQFF. The CDR3 region has the DNA TGTGCCAGCAGTTTTAGCGGGGGATCCCACAATGAGCAGTTCTTC.

The chain is built from TRBV6-5 and TRBJ2-2, with TRBD1 identical over 10 bases. CDR1 is MNHEY and CDR2 is SVGAGI in the germline V gene. This CDR3 has 15 residues. J was trimmed by 3 bases and V by 10 bases; bases with no gene match: 8. CDR3 bases: TGTGCCACCTCACTGGGGACAGGGGACACCGGGGAGCTGTTTTTT. This sequence encodes CATSLGTGDTGELFF.

V usage is TRBV27 and J usage is TRBJ2-1; TRBD2 agrees at 10 bases. V gave up 5 bases and J gave up 7 bases; unmatched junction bases: 11. The CDR3 runs to 16 residues. Germline CDR1 is MNHEY and CDR2 is SMNVEV (reference sequence). The CDR3 is CASSASLAGVRNEQFF. In nucleotides, the CDR3 is TGTGCCAGCAGTGCCTCTCTAGCGGGAGTGAGGAATGAGCAGTTCTTC.

The chain is built from TRBV9 and TRBJ1-3; D gene unclear. Trimming took off 0 bases at V and 0 bases at J, with 7 bases between the two ends. Per the germline V gene, CDR1 is SGDLS and CDR2 is YYNGEE. The CDR3 length is 15 residues. The CDR3 nucleotides read TGTGCCAGCAGCGTAGTGGGGAGCTCTGGAAACACCATATATTTT. This sequence encodes CASSVVGSSGNTIYF.

The chain carries TRBV6-6 and TRBJ2-7; 10 positions agree with TRBD1. The ends lost 2 bases at V and 2 bases at J; junction bases unmatched: 6. Germline CDR1 and CDR2: MNHNY and SVGAGI (reference sequence). This CDR3 contains 16 residues. CDR3: CASSYRDRGRTYEQYF. The CDR3, as DNA: TGTGCCAGCAGTTACCGGGACAGGGGAAGAACCTACGAGCAGTACTTC.

This clone was observed once. The V call is TRBV7-9, the J call TRBJ1-2, with a possible D match to TRBD1 (6 bases). Per germline, CDR1 SEHNR and CDR2 FQNEAQ (reference sequence). CDR3 length: 14 residues. With 4 bases removed from V and 7 bases from J, the gap between germline ends came to 16 bases. The CDR3 region has the DNA TGTGCCAGCAGCTCAGAAACAGGGTACGGTGGCTACACCTTC. This encodes CASSSETGYGGYTF.

The chain has TRBV25-1 and TRBJ1-1, with 12 positions matching TRBD1. CDR3 length: 16 amino acids. The V segment lost 8 bases and the J segment 4 bases; nucleotides outside the gene matches: 11. Looked up from germline, CDR1 is MGHDK and CDR2 is SYGVNS. The CDR3 sequence is CASRSGTGGTGTEAFF. The CDR3 DNA is TGTGCCAGCCGTTCCGGGACAGGGGGCACGGGCACTGAAGCTTTCTTT.

This sequence joins TRBV29-1 and TRBJ2-7, with 8 bases aligning to TRBD2. Germline CDR1 is SQVTM and CDR2 is ANQGSEA. V lost 7 bases to trimming and J lost 6 bases; unmatched junction nucleotides: 17. The CDR3 consists of 15 residues. CDR3: CSAPGQREFQFEQYF. The DNA of the CDR3 is TGCAGCGCTCCGGGTCAGCGGGAGTTCCAATTCGAGCAGTACTTC.

The rearrangement uses TRBV19 and TRBJ2-3; 7 bases are a match to TRBD2. In germline, CDR1 is LNHDA, CDR2 SQIVND (reference sequence). This CDR3 contains 13 residues. Germline trimming cut 5 bases from V and 10 bases from J; bases unmatched to any gene: 9. As DNA, the CDR3 is TGTGCCAGTAGTCCGGGGGGAGTTTTTCCGCAGTATTTT. Translation gives CASSPGGVFPQYF.

This rearrangement joins TRBV10-2 to TRBJ2-7, with D unresolved. This CDR3 has 15 residues. Trimming took off 2 bases at V and 1 base at J, with 12 bases between the two ends. Germline V gene data show CDR1 as WSHSY and CDR2 as SAAADI. For the CDR3, the DNA is TGCGCCAGCAGTGAGATAGGTTTCGGGTCCTACGAGCAGTACGTC. This translates into CASSEIGFGSYEQYV.

This clone was recorded a few times. CDR3 region: CASSVAGRLEQFF. In nucleotides, the CDR3 is TGTGCCAGCAGTGTCGCGGGACGTCTAGAGCAGTTCTTC. This chain connects TRBV6-5 to TRBJ2-1; perhaps TRBD2 as D (6 bases). V lost 5 bases, J lost 10 bases, and 15 bases lay in between. CDR3 size: 13 residues. The germline V gene has CDR1 MNHEY and CDR2 SVGAGI.

The CDR3 loop is CASSRRNQETQYF. The DNA of the CDR3 is TGTGCCAGCAGCCGCAGGAACCAAGAGACCCAGTACTTC. The chain joins TRBV5-6 to TRBJ2-5; D gene ambiguous. Germline V lookup: CDR1 SGHDT, CDR2 YYEEEE. CDR3 length: 13 amino acids. V gave up 4 bases and J gave up 0 bases, with 7 bases separating them. The variable domain in full, completed from reference TRBV5-6 and TRBJ2-5, reads DAGVTQSPTHLIKTRGQQVTLRCSPKSGHDTVSWYQQALGQGPQFIFQYYEEEERQRGNFPDRFSGHQFPNYSSELNVNALLLGDSALYLCASSRRNQETQYFGPGTRLLVL.

The chain employs TRBV6-5 and TRBJ2-2, with 8 bases identical to TRBD2. CDR1 and CDR2 from the germline V gene are MNHEY and SVGAGI. V shed 5 bases, J shed 5 bases, and the junction held 7 bases outside the gene matches. The CDR3 loop spans 15 amino acids. CDR3 residues: CASSPLGGATGELFF. In DNA, the CDR3 is TGTGCCAGCAGTCCACTCGGGGGGGCAACCGGGGAGCTGTTTTTT.